This T cell receptor beta chain was sequenced for a study of blood T cell repertoires in COVID-19. The overall study: Samples taken during acute and convalescent COVID-19 were collected in the United States, Italy and Spain.

Measured with immunoSEQ multiplex PCR; TCRdb has only the in-frame clones, and not every one. The table records more than 150,000 clones, about four fifths of them present only once. The source material was peripheral blood. The TCR was taken from a human donor in a cohort sampled during active COVID-19.

The CDR3 spells CASSTRVSYEQYF. The CDR3 nucleotides read TGTGCCAGCAGTACCAGGGTATCCTACGAGCAGTACTTC. The chain joins TRBV6-2 or TRBV6-3 to TRBJ2-7, with D possibly TRBD1 on 5 matching bases. The V end was cut by 5 bases, the J end by 1 base, with 9 bases between. The germline CDR1 and CDR2 sequences are MNHEY and SVGEGT. The CDR3 covers 13 residues.